This TCR beta chain emerged from a study of PD-1 blockade in classical Hodgkin lymphoma. Notes on the study in general: Possibly reflecting disease activity or prior therapy, repertoire differences have causes that remain undefined. Exclusion was the outcome for patients who began nivolumab under 1 year after ASCT.

Relapses following autologous stem cell transplantation were seen in all patients, with brentuximab vedotin exposure varying. Magnetic depletion of unwanted cells isolated CD4+ T cells from thawed PBMCs. Concerning this clone: The antigen remains undetermined.

Using immunoSEQ multiplex PCR, the repertoire was profiled, and TCRdb retains in-frame clones only, with some absent. The sample shows about 27,000 clones, 65% to 80% of them seen only once. The CDR3 runs 17 residues. From germline, CDR1 is MNHNS and CDR2 SASEGT. The V end lost 2 bases, the J end lost 6 bases, and 22 bases lay between the germline ends. This TCR was sampled from a human donor with classical Hodgkin lymphoma. The chain links TRBV6-1 to TRBJ1-2, with no clear D. The sample in question was CD4+ T cells from blood, obtained at baseline. Here the CDR3 reads CASSEMWVGLTPNGYTF. In DNA form, the CDR3 reads TGTGCCAGCAGTGAAATGTGGGTTGGTTTGACTCCTAATGGCTACACCTTC.